This TCR beta chain derives from a study of CD8 T cells in Susac syndrome. An amount of RNA that ranged from 0.5 to 1 ug was reverse transcribed with random hexamers. Each CDR3 protein gets one entry after TCRdb re-called the immunoSEQ multiplex PCR reads with MiXCR. Here the sample spans 120,000 to 150,000 distinct CDR3 sequences, roughly 95% being singletons. The sequencing input was CD4+ T cells from PBMCs. This receptor was identified in a human donor in good health.

In DNA form, the CDR3 reads TGTGCCAGCAGTTTATCGATCGGGACTAGCGGGAGAGCTCAAGAGACCCAGTACTTC. Encoded protein: CASSLSIGTSGRAQETQYF. The chain links TRBV27 to TRBJ2-5; 14 bases agree with TRBD2. The germline gives CDR1 MNHEY, CDR2 SMNVEV (reference sequence). V dropped 0 bases and J dropped 2; count of bases not matched to a gene: 8. This CDR3 is 19 amino acids long.